The present T cell receptor (beta chain) was sequenced within a study of blood T cell repertoires in COVID-19. The CDR3 spans 13 residues. The V gene end was trimmed by 7 bases and the J gene end by 7 bases; junction bases not matched to a gene: 9. Germline CDR1 is LGHDT and CDR2 is YNNKEL (reference sequence). How the authors handled the data: It was from reference gene primer amplification that nucleated cell counts were estimated. Data came from immunoSEQ multiplex PCR; TCRdb stores just in-frame clones and leaves some out. For V, J and clone size, that table is used; D and trimming come from the DNA. Of about 380,000 clones listed, more than 65% are singletons.

The rearrangement links TRBV3-1 (or the pseudogene TRBV3-2) to TRBJ2-5, with 7 bases that match TRBD1. This clonotype was sampled from a human donor with acute or convalescent COVID-19. The donor label of this sample is uncertain. Material: peripheral blood. CDR3 sequence (DNA): TGTGCCAGCACCACTAAGGGGGCAGGGACCCAGTACTTC. It translates to CASTTKGAGTQYF.